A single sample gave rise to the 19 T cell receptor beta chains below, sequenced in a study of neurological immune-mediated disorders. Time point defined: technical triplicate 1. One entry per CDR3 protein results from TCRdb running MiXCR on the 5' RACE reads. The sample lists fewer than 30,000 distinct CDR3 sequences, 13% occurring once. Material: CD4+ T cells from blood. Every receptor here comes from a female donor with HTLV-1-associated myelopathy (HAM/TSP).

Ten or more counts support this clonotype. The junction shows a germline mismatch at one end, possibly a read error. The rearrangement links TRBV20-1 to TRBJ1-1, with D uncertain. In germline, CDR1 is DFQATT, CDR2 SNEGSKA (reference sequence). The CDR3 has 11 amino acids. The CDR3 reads CSARGRTEAFF. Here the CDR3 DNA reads TGCAGTGCGAGAGGTAGGACTGAAGCTTTCTTT.

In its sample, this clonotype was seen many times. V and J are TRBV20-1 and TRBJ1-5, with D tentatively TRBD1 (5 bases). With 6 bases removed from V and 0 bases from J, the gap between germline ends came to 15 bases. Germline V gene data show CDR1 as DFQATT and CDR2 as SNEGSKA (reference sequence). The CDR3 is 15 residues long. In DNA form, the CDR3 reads TGCAGTGCCCCTGCGGGGGTTTATAGCAATCAGCCCCAGCATTTT. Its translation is CSAPAGVYSNQPQHF.

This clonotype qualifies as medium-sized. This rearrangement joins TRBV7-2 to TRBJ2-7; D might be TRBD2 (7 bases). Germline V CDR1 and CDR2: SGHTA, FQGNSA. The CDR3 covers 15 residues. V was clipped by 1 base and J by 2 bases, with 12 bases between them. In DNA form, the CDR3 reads TGTGCCAGCAGCTTAGTGGGGGGGGCTACCTACGAGCAGTACTTC. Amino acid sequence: CASSLVGGATYEQYF.

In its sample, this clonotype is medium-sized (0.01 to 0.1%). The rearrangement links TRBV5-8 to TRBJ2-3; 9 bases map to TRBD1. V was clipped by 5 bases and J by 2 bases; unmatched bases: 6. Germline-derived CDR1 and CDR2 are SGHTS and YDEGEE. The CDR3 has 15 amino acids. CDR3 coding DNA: TGTGCCAGCAGAACCGGGACAGGGTACACAGATACGCAGTATTTT. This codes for CASRTGTGYTDTQYF. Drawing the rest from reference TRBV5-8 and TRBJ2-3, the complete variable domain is EAGVTQSPTHLIKTRGQQATLRCSPISGHTSVYWYQQALGLGLQFLLWYDEGEERNRGNFPPRFSGRQFPNYSSELNVNALELEDSALYLCASRTGTGYTDTQYFGPGTRLTVL.

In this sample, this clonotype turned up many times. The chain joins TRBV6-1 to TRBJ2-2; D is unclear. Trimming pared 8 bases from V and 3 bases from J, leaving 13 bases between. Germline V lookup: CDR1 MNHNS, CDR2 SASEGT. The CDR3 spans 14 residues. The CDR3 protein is CASGYDEYTGELFF. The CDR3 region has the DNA TGTGCCAGCGGCTACGACGAATACACCGGGGAGCTGTTTTTT.

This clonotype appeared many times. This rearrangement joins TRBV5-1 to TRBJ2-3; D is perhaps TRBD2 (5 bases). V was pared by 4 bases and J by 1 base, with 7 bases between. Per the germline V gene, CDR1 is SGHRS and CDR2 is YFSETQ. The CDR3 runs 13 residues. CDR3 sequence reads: CASSGLRTDTQYF. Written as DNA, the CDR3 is TGCGCCAGCAGCGGACTCCGCACAGATACGCAGTATTTT. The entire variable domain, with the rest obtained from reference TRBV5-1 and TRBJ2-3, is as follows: KAGVTQTPRYLIKTRGQQVTLSCSPISGHRSVSWYQQTPGQGLQFLFEYFSETQRNKGNFPGRFSGRQFSNSRSEMNVSTLELGDSALYLCASSGLRTDTQYFGPGTRLTVL.

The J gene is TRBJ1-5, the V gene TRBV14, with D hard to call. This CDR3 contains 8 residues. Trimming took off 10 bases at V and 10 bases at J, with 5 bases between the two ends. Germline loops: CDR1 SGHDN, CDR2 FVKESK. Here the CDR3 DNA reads TGTGCCAACACACCCCAGCATTTT. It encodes CANTPQHF.

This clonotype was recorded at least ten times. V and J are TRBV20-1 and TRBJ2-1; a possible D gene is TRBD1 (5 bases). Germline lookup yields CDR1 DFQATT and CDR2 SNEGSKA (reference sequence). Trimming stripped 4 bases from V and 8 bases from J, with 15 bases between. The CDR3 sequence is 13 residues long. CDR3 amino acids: CSAKGAVRDEQFF. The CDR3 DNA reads TGCAGTGCTAAAGGGGCGGTGAGAGATGAGCAGTTCTTC.

In DNA form, the CDR3 reads TGTGCCTGGAACGGTGGCGGGCGGGAGACTGAAGCTTTCTTT. Amino acid sequence: CAWNGGGRETEAFF. This chain uses TRBV30 with TRBJ1-1; D is unclear. The CDR3 loop spans 14 amino acids. The germline gives CDR1 GTSNPN, CDR2 SVGIG (reference sequence). V was cut by 4 bases and J by 5 bases, with 17 bases left in between.

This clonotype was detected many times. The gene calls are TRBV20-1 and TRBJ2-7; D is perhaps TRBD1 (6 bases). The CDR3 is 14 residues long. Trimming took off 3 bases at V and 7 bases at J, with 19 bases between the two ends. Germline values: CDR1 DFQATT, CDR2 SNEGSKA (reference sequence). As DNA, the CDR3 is TGCAGTGCTAGTCGGCGGCAGCCTAGGGGGGAGCAGTACTTC. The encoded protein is CSASRRQPRGEQYF.

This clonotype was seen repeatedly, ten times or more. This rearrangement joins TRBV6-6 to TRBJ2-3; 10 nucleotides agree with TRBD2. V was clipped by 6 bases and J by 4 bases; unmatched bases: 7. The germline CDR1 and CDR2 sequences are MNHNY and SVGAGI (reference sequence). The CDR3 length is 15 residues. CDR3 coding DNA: TGTGCCAGCAGCCGCGGAGCGGGAGGGGCAGATACGCAGTATTTT. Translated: CASSRGAGGADTQYF.

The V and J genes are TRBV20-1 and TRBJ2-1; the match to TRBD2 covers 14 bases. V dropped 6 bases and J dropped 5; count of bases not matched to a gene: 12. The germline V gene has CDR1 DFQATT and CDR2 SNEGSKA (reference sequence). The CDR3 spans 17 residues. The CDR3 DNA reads TGCAGTGCGAACGCCCCGGGACTAGCGGGAGTAAACAATGAGCAGTTCTTC. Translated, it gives CSANAPGLAGVNNEQFF.

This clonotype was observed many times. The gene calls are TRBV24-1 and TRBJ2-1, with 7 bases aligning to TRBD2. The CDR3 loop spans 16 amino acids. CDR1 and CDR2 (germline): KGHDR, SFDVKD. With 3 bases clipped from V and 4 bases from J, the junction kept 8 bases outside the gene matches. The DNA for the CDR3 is TGTGCCACCAGTGATCCCCAGGCTAGCGGTTACAATGAGCAGTTCTTC. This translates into CATSDPQASGYNEQFF.

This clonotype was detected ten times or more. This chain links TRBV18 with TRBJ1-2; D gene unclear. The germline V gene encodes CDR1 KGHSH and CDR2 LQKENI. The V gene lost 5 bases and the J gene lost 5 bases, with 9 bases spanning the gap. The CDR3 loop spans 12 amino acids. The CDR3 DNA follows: TGTGCCAGCTCAAATAGATTATATGGCTACACCTTC. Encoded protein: CASSNRLYGYTF.

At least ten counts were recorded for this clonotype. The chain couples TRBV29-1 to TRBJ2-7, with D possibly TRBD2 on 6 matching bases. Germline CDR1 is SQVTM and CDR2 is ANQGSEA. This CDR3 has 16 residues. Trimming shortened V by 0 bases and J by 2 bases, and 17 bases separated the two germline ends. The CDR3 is CSVEDSGVGDPYEQYF. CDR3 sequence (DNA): TGCAGCGTTGAAGATTCGGGGGTGGGGGACCCCTACGAGCAGTACTTC.

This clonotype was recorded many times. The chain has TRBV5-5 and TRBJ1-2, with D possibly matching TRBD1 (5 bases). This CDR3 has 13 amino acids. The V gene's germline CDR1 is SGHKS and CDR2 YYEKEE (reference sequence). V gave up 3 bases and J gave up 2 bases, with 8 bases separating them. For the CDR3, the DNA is TGTGCCAGCAGCTCGGGACGGAACTATGGCTACACCTTC. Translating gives CASSSGRNYGYTF.

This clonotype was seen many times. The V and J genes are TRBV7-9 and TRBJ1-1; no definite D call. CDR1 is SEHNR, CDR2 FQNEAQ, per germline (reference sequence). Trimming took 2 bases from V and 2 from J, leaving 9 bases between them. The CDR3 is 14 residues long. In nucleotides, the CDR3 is TGTGCCAGCAGCTTATGGGCCGGAAACACTGAAGCTTTCTTT. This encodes CASSLWAGNTEAFF. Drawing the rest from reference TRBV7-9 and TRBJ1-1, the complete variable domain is DTGVSQNPRHKITKRGQNVTFRCDPISEHNRLYWYRQTLGQGPEFLTYFQNEAQLEKSRLLSDRFSAERPKGSFSTLEIQRTEQGDSAMYLCASSLWAGNTEAFFGQGTRLTVV.

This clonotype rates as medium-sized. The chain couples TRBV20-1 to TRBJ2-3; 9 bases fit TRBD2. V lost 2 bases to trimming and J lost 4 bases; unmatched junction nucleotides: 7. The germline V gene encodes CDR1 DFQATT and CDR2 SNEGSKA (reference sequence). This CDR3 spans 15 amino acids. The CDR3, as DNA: TGCAGTGCTAGAATCAGCGGGGGGTGGGCAGATACGCAGTATTTT. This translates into CSARISGGWADTQYF.

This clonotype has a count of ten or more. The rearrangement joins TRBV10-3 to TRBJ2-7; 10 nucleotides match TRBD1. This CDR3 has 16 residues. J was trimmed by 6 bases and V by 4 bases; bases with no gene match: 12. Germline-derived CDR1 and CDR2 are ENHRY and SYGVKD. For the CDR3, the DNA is TGTGCCATCAGTGGGGCCCTGGGACAGGGGCTTCGCGAGCAGTACTTC. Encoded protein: CAISGALGQGLREQYF.